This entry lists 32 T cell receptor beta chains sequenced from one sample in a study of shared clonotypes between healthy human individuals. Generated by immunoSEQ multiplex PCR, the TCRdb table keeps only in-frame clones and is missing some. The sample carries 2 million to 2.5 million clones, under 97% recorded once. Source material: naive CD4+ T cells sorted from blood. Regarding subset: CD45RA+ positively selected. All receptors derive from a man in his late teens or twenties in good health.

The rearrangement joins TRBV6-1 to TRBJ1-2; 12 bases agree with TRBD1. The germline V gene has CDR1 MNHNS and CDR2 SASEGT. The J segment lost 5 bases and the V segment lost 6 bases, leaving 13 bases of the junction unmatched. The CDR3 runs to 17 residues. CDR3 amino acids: CASSEPTGQGARYGYTF. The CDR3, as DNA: TGTGCCAGCAGCGAACCAACGGGACAGGGGGCTAGGTATGGCTACACCTTC.

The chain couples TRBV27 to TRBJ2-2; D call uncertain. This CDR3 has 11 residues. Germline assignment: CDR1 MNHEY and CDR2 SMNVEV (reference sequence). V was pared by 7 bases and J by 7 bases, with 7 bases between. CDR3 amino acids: CASKGYGELFF. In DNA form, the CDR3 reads TGTGCCAGCAAGGGCTACGGGGAGCTGTTTTTT.

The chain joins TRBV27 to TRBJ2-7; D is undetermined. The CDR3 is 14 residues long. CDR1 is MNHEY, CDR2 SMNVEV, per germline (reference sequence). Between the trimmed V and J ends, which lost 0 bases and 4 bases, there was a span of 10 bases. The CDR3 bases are TGTGCCAGCAGTTTATCGGACGGGCGGTACGAGCAGTACTTC. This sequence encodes CASSLSDGRYEQYF.

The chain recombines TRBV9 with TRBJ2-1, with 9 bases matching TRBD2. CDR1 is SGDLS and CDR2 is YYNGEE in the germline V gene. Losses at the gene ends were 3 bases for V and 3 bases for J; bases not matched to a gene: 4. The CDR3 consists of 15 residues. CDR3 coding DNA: TGTGCCAGCAGCGGCAGCGGGGGGTTCTACAATGAGCAGTTCTTC. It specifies CASSGSGGFYNEQFF.

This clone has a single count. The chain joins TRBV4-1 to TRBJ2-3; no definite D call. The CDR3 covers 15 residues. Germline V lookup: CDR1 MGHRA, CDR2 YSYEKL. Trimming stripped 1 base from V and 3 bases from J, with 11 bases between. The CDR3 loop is CASSQGTDRTDTQYF. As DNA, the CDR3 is TGCGCCAGCAGCCAAGGTACGGATCGAACAGATACGCAGTATTTT.

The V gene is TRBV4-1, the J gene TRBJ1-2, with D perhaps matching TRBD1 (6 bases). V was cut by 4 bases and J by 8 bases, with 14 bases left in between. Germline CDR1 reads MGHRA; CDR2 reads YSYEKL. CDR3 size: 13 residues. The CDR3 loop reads CASSRTGMDGYTF. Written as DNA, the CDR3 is TGCGCCAGCAGCCGTACAGGGATGGACGGCTACACCTTC.

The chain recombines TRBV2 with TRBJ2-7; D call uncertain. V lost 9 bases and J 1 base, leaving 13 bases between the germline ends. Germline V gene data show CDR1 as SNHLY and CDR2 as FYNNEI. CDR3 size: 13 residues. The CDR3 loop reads CASLLKSSYEQYF. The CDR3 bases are TGTGCCAGTCTCCTAAAAAGTTCCTACGAGCAGTACTTC.

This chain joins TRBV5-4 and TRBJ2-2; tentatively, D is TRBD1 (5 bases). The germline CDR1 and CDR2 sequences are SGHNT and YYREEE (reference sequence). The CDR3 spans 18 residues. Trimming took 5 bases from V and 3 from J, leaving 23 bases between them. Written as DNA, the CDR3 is TGTGCCAGCAGTCGGAACCCGACAGTATTCGTCCACACCGGGGAGCTGTTTTTT. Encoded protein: CASSRNPTVFVHTGELFF.

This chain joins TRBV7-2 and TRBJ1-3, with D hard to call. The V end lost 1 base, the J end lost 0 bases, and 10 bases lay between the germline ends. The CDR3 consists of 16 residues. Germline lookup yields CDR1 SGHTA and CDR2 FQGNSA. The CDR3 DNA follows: TGTGCCAGCAGCTTAGTTCTGGTTACCTCTGGAAACACCATATATTTT. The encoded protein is CASSLVLVTSGNTIYF.

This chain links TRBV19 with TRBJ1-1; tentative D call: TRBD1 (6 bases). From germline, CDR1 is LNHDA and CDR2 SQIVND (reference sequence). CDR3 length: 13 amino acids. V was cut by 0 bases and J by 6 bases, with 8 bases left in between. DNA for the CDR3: TGTGCCAGTAGTATAGACAGGGGATCTGAAGCTTTCTTT. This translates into CASSIDRGSEAFF. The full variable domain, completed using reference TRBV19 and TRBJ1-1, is DGGITQSPKYLFRKEGQNVTLSCEQNLNHDAMYWYRQDPGQGLRLIYYSQIVNDFQKGDIAEGYSVSREKKESFPLTVTSAQKNPTAFYLCASSIDRGSEAFFGQGTRLTVV.

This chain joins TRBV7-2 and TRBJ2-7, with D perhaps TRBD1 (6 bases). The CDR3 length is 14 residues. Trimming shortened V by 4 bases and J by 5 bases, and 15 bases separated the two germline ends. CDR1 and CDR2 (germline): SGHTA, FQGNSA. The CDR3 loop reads CASSSQGSMHEQYF. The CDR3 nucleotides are TGTGCCAGCAGCTCCCAGGGGTCTATGCACGAGCAGTACTTC.

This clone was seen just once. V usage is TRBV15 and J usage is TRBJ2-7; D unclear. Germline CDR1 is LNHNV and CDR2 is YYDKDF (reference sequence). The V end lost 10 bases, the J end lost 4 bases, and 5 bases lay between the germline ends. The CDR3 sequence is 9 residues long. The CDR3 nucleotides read TGTGCCATCTTTTACGAGCAGTACTTC. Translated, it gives CAIFYEQYF.

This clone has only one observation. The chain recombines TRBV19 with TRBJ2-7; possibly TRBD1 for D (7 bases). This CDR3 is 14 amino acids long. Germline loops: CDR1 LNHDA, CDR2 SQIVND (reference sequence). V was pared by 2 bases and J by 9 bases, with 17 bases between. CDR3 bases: TGTGCCAGTAGTATATCGGCAGGAGGGGGCCGGCAGTACTTC. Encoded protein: CASSISAGGGRQYF. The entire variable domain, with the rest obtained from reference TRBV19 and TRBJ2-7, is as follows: DGGITQSPKYLFRKEGQNVTLSCEQNLNHDAMYWYRQDPGQGLRLIYYSQIVNDFQKGDIAEGYSVSREKKESFPLTVTSAQKNPTAFYLCASSISAGGGRQYFGPGTRLTVT.

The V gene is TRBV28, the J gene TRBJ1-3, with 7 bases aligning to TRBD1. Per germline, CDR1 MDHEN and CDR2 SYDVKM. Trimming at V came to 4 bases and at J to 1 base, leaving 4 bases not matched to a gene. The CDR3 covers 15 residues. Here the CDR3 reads CASSYTGQSGNTIYF. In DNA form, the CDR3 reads TGTGCCAGCAGTTACACGGGACAGTCTGGAAACACCATATATTTT.

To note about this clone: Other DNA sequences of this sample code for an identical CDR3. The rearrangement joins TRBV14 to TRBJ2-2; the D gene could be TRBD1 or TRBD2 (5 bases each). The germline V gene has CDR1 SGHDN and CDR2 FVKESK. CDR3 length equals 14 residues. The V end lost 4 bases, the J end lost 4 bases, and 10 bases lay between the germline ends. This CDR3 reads CASSLGGGTGELFF. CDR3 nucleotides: TGTGCCAGCAGCCTCGGTGGGGGCACCGGGGAGCTGTTTTTT.

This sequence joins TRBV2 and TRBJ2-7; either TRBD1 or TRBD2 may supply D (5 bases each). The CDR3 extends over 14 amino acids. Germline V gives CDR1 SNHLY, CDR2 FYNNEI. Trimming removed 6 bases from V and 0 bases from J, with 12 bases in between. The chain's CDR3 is CASRGRINSYEQYF. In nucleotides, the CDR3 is TGTGCCAGCAGGGGACGGATTAACTCCTACGAGCAGTACTTC.

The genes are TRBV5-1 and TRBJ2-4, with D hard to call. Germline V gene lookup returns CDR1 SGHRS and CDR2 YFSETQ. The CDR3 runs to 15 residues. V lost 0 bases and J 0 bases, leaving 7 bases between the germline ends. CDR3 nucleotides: TGCGCCAGCAGCTTGGATTCACCAGCCAAAAACATTCAGTACTTC. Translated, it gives CASSLDSPAKNIQYF.

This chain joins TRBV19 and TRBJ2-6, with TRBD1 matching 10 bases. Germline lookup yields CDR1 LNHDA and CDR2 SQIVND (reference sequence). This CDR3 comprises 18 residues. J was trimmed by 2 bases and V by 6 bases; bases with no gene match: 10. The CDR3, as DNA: TGTGCCAGTAGCCCCACAGGGACAGGGGACACTGGGGCCAACGTCCTGACTTTC. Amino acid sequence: CASSPTGTGDTGANVLTF.

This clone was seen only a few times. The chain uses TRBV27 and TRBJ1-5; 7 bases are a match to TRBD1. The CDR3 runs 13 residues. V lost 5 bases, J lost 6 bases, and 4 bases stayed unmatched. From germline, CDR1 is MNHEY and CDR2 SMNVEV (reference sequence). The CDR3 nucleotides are TGTGCCAGCAGTCAGGGGGGCAGTCAGCCCCAGCATTTT. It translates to CASSQGGSQPQHF.

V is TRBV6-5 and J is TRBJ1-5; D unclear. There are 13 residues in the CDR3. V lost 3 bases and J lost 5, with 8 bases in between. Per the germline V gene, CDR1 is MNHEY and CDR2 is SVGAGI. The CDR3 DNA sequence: TGTGCCAGCAGTTATGGATACGATCAGCCCCAGCATTTT. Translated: CASSYGYDQPQHF.

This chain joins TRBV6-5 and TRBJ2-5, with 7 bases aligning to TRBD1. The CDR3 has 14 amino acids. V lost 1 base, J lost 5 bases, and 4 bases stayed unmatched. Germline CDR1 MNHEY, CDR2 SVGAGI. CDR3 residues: CASSYYRGGETQYF. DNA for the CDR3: TGTGCCAGCAGTTACTACAGGGGTGGCGAGACCCAGTACTTC.

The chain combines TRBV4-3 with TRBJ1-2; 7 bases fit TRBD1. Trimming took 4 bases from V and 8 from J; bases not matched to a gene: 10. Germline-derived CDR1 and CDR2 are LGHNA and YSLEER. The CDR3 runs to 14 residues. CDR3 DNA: TGCGCCAGCAGCCTCCAGCGAACAGGGGAGGGCTACACCTTC. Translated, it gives CASSLQRTGEGYTF.

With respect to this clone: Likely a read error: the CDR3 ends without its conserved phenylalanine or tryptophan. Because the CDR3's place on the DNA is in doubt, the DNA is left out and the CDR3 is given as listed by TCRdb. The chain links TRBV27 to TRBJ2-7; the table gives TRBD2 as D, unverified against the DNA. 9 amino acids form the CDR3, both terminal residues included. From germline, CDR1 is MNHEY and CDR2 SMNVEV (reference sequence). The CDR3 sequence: CASTRVLAS.

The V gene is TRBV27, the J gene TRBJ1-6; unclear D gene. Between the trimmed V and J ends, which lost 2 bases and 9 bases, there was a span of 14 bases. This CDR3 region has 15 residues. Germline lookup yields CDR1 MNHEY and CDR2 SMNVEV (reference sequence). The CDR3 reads CASSLQTSPVSPLHF. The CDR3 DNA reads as TGTGCCAGCAGTTTACAGACCTCTCCGGTTTCACCCCTCCACTTT.

CDR3 sequence reads: CASGTAYEQYF. The CDR3 DNA follows: TGTGCCAGCGGGACAGCTTACGAGCAGTACTTC. The rearrangement joins TRBV28 to TRBJ2-7, with 7 bases matching TRBD1. V was pared by 8 bases and J by 4 bases, with 2 bases of the junction left unmatched. Germline CDR1 MDHEN, CDR2 SYDVKM. The CDR3 sequence is 11 residues long.

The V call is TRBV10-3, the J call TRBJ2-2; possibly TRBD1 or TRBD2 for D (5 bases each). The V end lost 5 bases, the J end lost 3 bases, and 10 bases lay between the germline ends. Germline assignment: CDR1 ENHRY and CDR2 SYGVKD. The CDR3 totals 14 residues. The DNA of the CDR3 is TGTGCCATCAGTAAGACAGCGGACACCGGGGAGCTGTTTTTT. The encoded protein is CAISKTADTGELFF.

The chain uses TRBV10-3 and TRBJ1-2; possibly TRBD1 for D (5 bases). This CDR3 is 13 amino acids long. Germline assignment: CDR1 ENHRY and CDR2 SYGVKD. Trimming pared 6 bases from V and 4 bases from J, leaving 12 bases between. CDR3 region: CAIRETAPYGYTF. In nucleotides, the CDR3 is TGTGCCATCAGAGAGACAGCCCCCTATGGCTACACCTTC.

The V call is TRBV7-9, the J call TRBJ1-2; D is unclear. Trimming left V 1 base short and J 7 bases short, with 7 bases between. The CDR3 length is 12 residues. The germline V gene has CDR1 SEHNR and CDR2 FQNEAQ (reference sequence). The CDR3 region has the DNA TGTGCCAGCAGCTTAGAGGATAGTGGCTACACCTTC. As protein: CASSLEDSGYTF.

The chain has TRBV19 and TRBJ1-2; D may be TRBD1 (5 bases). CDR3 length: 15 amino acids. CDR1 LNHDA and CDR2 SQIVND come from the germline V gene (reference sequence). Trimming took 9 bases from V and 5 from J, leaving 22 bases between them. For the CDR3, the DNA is TGTGCCAGCCGGCCTGTCGGGGCAACTTATTATGGCTACACCTTC. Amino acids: CASRPVGATYYGYTF.

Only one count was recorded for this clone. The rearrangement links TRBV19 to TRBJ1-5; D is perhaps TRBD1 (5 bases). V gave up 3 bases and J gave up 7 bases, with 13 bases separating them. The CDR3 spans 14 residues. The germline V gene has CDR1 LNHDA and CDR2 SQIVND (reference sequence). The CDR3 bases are TGTGCCAGTAGTATCGGGGCCTCACGGCAGCCCCAGCATTTT. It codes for CASSIGASRQPQHF.

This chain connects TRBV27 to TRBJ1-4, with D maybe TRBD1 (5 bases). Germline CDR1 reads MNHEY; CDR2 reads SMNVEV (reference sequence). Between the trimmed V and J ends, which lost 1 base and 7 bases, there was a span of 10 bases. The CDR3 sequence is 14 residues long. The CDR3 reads CASSLWQGGEKLFF. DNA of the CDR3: TGTGCCAGCAGTTTATGGCAGGGCGGTGAAAAACTGTTTTTT.

The CDR3 DNA reads as TGTGCCAGCAGATACGGACCCAGGGGGGCCACTGAAGCTTTCTTT. Translation: CASRYGPRGATEAFF. The genes are TRBV28 and TRBJ1-1; 7 nucleotides match TRBD1. The CDR3 extends over 15 amino acids. Trimming cost V 6 bases and J 4 bases; bases outside gene matches: 11. Germline loops: CDR1 MDHEN, CDR2 SYDVKM.